Listed here are 5 T cell receptor beta chains from one sample, sequenced in a study of T cells in Graves' hyperthyroidism and ophthalmopathy. Amplification yielded TCR beta CDR3 regions, with RNA transcripts as the source. The HTBI primer set drove a first-round RT-PCR of the TCR CDR3. TCRdb reprocessed the multiplex PCR reads via MiXCR and lists one record per CDR3 protein. The sample lists nearly 250,000 distinct CDR3 sequences; approximately 23% were seen once. Material: blood. Receptors were obtained from a woman aged 40 to 50 with Graves' ophthalmopathy.

This clonotype showed up many times. The chain joins TRBV20-1 to TRBJ2-7; TRBD2 matches at 10 bases. The V segment lost 4 bases and the J segment 9 bases; nucleotides outside the gene matches: 6. This CDR3 has 12 residues. Germline V gene lookup returns CDR1 DFQATT and CDR2 SNEGSKA (reference sequence). The CDR3 region has the DNA TGCAGTGCTACGGGGACTAGCGTGGGGCAGTACTTC. As protein: CSATGTSVGQYF.

This clonotype was found many times. V is TRBV28 and J is TRBJ2-5; 7 bases match TRBD1. CDR1 and CDR2 from the germline V gene are MDHEN and SYDVKM. The CDR3 totals 16 residues. V gave up 5 bases and J gave up 2 bases; unmatched junction bases: 11. For the CDR3, the DNA is TGTGCCAGCAGTCAAATAACCGGGACAGCGCAAGAGACCCAGTACTTC. Its protein is CASSQITGTAQETQYF.

In its sample, this clonotype was seen many times. V gene TRBV19 combines with J gene TRBJ1-1, with TRBD1 identical over 7 bases. V shed 7 bases and J 7 bases; nucleotides not matched to a gene: 9. The CDR3 extends over 13 amino acids. Germline CDR1 and CDR2: LNHDA and SQIVND (reference sequence). The CDR3 DNA follows: TGTGCCAGTACCGATACAGGGGAACTTGAAGCTTTCTTT. Translation: CASTDTGELEAFF.

About this clonotype: A single base separates this from a much larger clone, so it may be a read error. The chain links TRBV11-2 to TRBJ2-7; D uncertain. The CDR3 spans 12 residues. Germline CDR1 SGHAT, CDR2 FQNNGV. The V end lost 7 bases, the J end lost 0 bases, and 7 bases lay between the germline ends. The CDR3 DNA reads TGTGCCAGCACCCAGGACTCCTACGAGCAGTACTTC. Translating it yields CASTQDSYEQYF.

This clonotype was recorded at least ten times. The chain uses TRBV7-8 and TRBJ2-2; unclear D gene. CDR1 is SGHVS, CDR2 FQNEAQ, per germline. Trimming removed 4 bases at V and 4 bases at J, with 7 bases between. There are 13 residues in the CDR3. CDR3 residues: CASSSQITGELFF. CDR3 DNA: TGTGCCAGCAGCTCTCAGATCACCGGGGAGCTGTTTTTT.